The entry below gives a single T cell receptor (beta chain) sequence along with its context. The germline CDR1 and CDR2 sequences are MDHEN and SYDVKM. The CDR3 has 14 residues. V was trimmed by 2 bases and J by 5 bases, leaving 9 bases between them. These data are taken from a study of T cell responses to AZD1222 COVID-19 vaccine. Assay used: immunoSEQ multiplex PCR; TCRdb lists only in-frame clones, some missing. The table includes about 120,000 clones, 70% to 90% detected once. Material: peripheral blood, obtained on day 0 of MenACWY control vaccination. The sequence came from an adult in good health. This rearrangement joins TRBV28 to TRBJ2-2; D is perhaps TRBD1 (5 bases). CDR3 region: CASSLRQLTGELFF. CDR3 nucleotides: TGTGCCAGCAGTTTAAGACAGCTTACCGGGGAGCTGTTTTTT.